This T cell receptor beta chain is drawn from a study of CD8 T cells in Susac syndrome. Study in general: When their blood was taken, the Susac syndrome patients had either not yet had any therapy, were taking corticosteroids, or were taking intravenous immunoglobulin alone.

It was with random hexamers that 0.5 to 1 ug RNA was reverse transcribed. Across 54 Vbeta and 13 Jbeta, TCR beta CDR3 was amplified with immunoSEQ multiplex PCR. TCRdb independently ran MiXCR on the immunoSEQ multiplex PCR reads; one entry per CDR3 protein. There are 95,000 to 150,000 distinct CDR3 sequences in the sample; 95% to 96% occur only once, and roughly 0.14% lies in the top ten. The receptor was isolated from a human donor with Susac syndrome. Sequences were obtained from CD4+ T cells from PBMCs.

CDR3 nucleotides: TGTGCCACCAGTCGACAAGGACAGCCCCAGCATTTT. It encodes CATSRQGQPQHF. The V gene is TRBV15, the J gene TRBJ1-5, with no clear D. The CDR3 length is 12 residues. Germline loops: CDR1 LNHNV, CDR2 YYDKDF (reference sequence). Between the trimmed V and J ends, which lost 6 bases and 7 bases, there was a span of 10 bases.